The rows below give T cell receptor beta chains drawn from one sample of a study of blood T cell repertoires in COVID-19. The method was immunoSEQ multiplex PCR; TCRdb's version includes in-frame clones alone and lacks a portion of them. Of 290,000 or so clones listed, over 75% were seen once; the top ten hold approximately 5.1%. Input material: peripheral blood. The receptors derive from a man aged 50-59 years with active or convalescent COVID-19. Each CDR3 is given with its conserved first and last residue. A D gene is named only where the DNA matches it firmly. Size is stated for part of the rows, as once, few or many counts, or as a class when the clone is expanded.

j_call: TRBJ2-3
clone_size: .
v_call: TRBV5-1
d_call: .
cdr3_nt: TGCGCCAGCAGCTTTTCTAGTGATACGCAGTATTTT
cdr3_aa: CASSFSSDTQYF

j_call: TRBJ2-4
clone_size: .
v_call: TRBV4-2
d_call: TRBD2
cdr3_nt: TGTGCCAGCAGCCAAGTTCCTGGGACTAGCGGACTAAACATTCAGTACTTC
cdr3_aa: CASSQVPGTSGLNIQYF

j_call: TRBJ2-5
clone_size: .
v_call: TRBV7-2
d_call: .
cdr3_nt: TGTGCCAGCAGCTTAGATAGCTGGTACCAAGAGACCCAGTACTTC
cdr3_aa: CASSLDSWYQETQYF

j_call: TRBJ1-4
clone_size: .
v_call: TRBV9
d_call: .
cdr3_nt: TGTGCCAGCAGCCCCTTAGGGGCGGTGGGTGAAAAACTGTTTTTT
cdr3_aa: CASSPLGAVGEKLFF

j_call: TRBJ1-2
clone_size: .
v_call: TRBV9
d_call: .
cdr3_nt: TGTGCCAGCAGCGTAGGCCCAGGACAGTCAAACTATGGCTACACCTTC
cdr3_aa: CASSVGPGQSNYGYTF

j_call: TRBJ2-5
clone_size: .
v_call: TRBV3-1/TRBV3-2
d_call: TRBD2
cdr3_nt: TGTGCCAGCAGCGGGCGGGGGGGGGAGACCCAGTACTTC
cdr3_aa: CASSGRGGETQYF

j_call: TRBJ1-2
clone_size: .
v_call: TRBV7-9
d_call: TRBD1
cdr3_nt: TGTGCCAGCAGTAAGGTGGCAGGGGGGCCCACTAACTATGGCTACACCTTC
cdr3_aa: CASSKVAGGPTNYGYTF

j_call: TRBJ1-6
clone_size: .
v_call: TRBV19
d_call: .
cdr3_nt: TGTGCCAGTAGTATGAAAGGAGGCATCGGCTCCTATAATTCACCCCTCCACTTT
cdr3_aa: CASSMKGGIGSYNSPLHF

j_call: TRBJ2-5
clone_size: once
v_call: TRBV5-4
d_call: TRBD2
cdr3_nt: TGTGCCAGCAGCGGGGGTGGACTAGCGGGAGTGTCGACGGCCCAGTACTTC
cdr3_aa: CASSGGGLAGVSTAQYF

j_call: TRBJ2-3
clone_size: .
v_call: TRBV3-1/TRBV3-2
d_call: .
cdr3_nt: TGTGCCAGCAGCACTGCGGGACGAGCGGCAGATACGCAGTATTTT
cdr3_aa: CASSTAGRAADTQYF

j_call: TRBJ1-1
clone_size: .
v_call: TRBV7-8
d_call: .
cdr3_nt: TGTGCCAGCAGCAAGGCGGCGGATTTGACTGAAGCTTTCTTT
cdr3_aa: CASSKAADLTEAFF

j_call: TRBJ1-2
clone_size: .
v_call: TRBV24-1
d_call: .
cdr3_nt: TGTGCCACCAGTGACCCGGCCCCCCCGGACACCCTGAGGGGCTACACCTTC
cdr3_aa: CATSDPAPPDTLRGYTF

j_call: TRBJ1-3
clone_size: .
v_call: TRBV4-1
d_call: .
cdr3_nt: TGCGCCAGCAGCCAAGCCGCCGGGGGGGGGAGTGGAAACACCATATATTTT
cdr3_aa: CASSQAAGGGSGNTIYF

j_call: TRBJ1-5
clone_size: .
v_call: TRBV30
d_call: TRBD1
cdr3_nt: TGTGCCTGGAGTGCCCCTTGGACAGGGGAAATCAATCAGCCCCAGCATTTT
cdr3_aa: CAWSAPWTGEINQPQHF

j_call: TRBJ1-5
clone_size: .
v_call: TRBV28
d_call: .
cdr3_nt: TGTGCCAGCAGGCACGGGAACAGGGATCGGCCCCAGCATTTT
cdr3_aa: CASRHGNRDRPQHF

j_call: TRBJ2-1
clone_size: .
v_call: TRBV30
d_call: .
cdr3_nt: TGTGCCTGGAAGGGTCCGCGGGGTGAGCAGTTCTTC
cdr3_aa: CAWKGPRGEQFF

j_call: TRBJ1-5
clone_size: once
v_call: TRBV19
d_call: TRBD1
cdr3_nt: TGTGCCAGTAGTACAGCAAAGGGACAGGGAACAGATTTT
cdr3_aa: CASSTAKGQGTDF

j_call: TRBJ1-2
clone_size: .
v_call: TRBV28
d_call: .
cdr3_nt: TGTGCCAGCAGTCCCCAGGACATTTTCTATGGCTACACCTTC
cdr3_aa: CASSPQDIFYGYTF

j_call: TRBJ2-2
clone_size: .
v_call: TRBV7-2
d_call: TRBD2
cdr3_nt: TGTGCCAGCAGCTCCTTAGCGGGAGGGACCGGGGAGCTGTTTTTT
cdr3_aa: CASSSLAGGTGELFF

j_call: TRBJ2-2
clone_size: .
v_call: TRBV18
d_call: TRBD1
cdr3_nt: TGTGCCAGCTCACCTCTAAACAGGGGGCCCACCGGGGAGCTGTTTTTT
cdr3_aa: CASSPLNRGPTGELFF

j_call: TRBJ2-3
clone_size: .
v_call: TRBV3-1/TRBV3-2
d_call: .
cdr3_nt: TGTGCCAGCAGCCCCCTCGGGGGCACAGATACGCAGTATTTT
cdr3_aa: CASSPLGGTDTQYF

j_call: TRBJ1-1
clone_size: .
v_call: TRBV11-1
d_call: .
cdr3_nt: TGTGCCAGCAGCTCCCAAAGGGGGACTGAAGCTTTCTTT
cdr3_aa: CASSSQRGTEAFF

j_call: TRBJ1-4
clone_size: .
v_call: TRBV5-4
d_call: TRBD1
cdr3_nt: TGTGCCAGCAGCGGACAGGGGGCAGAAAAACTGTTTTTT
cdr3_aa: CASSGQGAEKLFF

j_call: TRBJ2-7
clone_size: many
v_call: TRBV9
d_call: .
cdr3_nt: TGTGCCAGCAGCGTAGCAACGGGTGACCCCTACGAGCAGTACTTC
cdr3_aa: CASSVATGDPYEQYF

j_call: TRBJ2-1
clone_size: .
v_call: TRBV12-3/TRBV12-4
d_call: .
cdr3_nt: TGTGCCAGCAGACTAGCAGGCCCCCCTAAGCAGTTCTTC
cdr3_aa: CASRLAGPPKQFF

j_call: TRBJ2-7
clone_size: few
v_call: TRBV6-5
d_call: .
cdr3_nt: TGTGCCAGCAGCCGCCGGCGGGGTGACGAGCAGTACTTC
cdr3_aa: CASSRRRGDEQYF

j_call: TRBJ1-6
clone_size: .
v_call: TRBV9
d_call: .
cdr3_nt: TGTGCCAGCAGCCGTCATGGGGGCCAAGAAGGTTCACCCCTCCACTTT
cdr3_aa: CASSRHGGQEGSPLHF

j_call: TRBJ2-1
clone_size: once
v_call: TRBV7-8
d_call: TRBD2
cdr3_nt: TGTGCCAGCAGCCATGGGGGGGGTTACAATGAGCAGTTCTTC
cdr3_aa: CASSHGGGYNEQFF

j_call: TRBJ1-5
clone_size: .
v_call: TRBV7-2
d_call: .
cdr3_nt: TGTGCCAGCAGCCCTAGGGGGTACAGGGATAGCAATCAGCCCCAGCATTTT
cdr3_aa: CASSPRGYRDSNQPQHF

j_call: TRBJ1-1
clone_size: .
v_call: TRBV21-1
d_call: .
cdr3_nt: TGTGCCAGCAGCAAAAGCGGCGGAGATAGGTCGAACACTGAAGCTTTCTTT
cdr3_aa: CASSKSGGDRSNTEAFF

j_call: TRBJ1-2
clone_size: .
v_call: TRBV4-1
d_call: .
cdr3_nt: TGCGCCAGCAGCCAAGAGTGGGGCCGAGCTAACTATGGCTACACCTTC
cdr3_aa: CASSQEWGRANYGYTF

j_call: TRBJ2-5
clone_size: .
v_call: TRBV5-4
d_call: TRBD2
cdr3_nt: TGTGCCAGCAGCAGTAGCGGGCCCCAAGAGACCCAGTACTTC
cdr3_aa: CASSSSGPQETQYF

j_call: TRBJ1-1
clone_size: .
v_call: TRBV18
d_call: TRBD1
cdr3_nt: TGTGCCAGCTCCGGACAGGGGAACACTGAAGCTTTCTTT
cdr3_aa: CASSGQGNTEAFF

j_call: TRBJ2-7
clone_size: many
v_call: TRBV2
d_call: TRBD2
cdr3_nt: TGTGCCAGCAGGAAGGGGAGGGGCTCCTACGAGCAGTACTTC
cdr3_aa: CASRKGRGSYEQYF

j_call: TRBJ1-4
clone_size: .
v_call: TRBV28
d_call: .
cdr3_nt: TGTGCCAGCAGTTCCCGCGGGGGGGGAACTAATGAAAAACTGTTTTTT
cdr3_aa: CASSSRGGGTNEKLFF

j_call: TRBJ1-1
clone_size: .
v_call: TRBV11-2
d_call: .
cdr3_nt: TGTGCCAGCAGCCGAGGGACTGAAGCTTTCTTT
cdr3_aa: CASSRGTEAFF

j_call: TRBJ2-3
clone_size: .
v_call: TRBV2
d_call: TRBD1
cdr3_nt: TGTGCCAGCACCCCCGGGCAGGGGGTCACAGATACGCAGTATTTT
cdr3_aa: CASTPGQGVTDTQYF

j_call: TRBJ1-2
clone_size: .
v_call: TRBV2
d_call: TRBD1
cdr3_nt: TGTGCCATTCTGGACAGGGCTAACTATGGCTACACCTTC
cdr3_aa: CAILDRANYGYTF

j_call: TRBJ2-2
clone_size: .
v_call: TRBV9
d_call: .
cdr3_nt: TGTGCCAGCAGCGACCCGGCGGCCGGGGAGCTGTTTTTT
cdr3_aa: CASSDPAAGELFF

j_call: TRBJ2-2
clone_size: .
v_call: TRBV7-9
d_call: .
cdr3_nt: TGTGCCAGCAGCTTAAACACAGGGAGCACCGGGGAGCTGTTTTTT
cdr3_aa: CASSLNTGSTGELFF

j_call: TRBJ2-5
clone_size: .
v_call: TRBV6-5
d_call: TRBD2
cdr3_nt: TGTGCCAGCAGATACGGACTAGCGGGAGCGGAAGGGACCCAGTACTTC
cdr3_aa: CASRYGLAGAEGTQYF

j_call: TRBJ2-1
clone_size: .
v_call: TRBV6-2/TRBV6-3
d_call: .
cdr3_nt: TGTGCCAGCAGCCGACCTACCTCAGGGGCCGGTGAGCAGTTCTTC
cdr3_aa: CASSRPTSGAGEQFF

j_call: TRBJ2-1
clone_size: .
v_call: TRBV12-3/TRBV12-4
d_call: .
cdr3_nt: TGTGCCAGCAGTGCTCTAGAGCGGTTTCAGTTCTTC
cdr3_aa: CASSALERFQFF

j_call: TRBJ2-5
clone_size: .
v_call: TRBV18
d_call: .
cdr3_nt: TGTGCCAGCTCGGACGCAGGGTACCGAGAGACCCAGTACTTC
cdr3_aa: CASSDAGYRETQYF

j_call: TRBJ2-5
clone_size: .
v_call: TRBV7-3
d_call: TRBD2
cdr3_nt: TGTGCCAGCAGCTTAGGTCTAGCGGGAGGTCCCCAAGAGACCCAGTACTTC
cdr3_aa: CASSLGLAGGPQETQYF

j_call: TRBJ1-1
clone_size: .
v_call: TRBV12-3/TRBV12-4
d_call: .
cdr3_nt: TGTGCCAGCAGCAGGGGTAGCACTGAAGCTTTCTTT
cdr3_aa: CASSRGSTEAFF

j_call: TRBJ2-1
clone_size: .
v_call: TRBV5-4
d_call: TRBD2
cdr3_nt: TGTGCCAGCAGCTTGCCAGGTGGGGTAGCGGGAGGGCTGGGGAATGAGCAGTTCTTC
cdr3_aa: CASSLPGGVAGGLGNEQFF

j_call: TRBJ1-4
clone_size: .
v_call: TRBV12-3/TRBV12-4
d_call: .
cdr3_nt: TGTGCCAGCAGGCGCCAGGGGAATGAAAAACTGTTTTTT
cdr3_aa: CASRRQGNEKLFF

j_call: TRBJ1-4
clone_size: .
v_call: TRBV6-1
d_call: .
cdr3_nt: TGTGCCAGCAGTGAAAGTGTAACCAGGGCTAATGAAAAACTGTTTTTT
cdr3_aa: CASSESVTRANEKLFF

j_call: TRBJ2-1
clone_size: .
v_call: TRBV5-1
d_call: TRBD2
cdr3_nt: TGCGCCAGCAGCTTGTTTAGCTGGGGCGTGATGGGGGAGGGTGAGCAGTTCTTC
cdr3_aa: CASSLFSWGVMGEGEQFF